This T cell receptor beta chain is from a study of cytomegalovirus exposure and HLA in healthy donors. For the study at large: Around 85 million unique TCR sequences came from HLA-typed donors in an early release.

The CDR3 consists of 11 residues. The germline gives CDR1 MNHNS, CDR2 SASEGT. The V and J ends lost 8 bases and 5 bases respectively, with 9 bases between them. 13 Jbeta primers and 60 Vbeta primers were used for the PCR. The method was immunoSEQ multiplex PCR; TCRdb's version includes in-frame clones alone and lacks a portion of them. This sample yields about 86,000 clones, of which 78% are seen a single time; roughly 2.6% belongs to the top ten. Study results and caveats: Per a later analysis, HLA-associated TCR beta chains showed more clonal expansion than other, equally common TCR beta chains. Despite most TCR sequences being rare, some public TCRs occurred in many donors. Being productive about 87% or about 30% of the time was typical of most TCR beta V segments in an earlier analysis.

As regards this clone: Its antigen is undetermined.

This clonotype originated in a male donor in good health and CMV-seropositive. The sample was PBMCs. The V gene is TRBV6-1, the J gene TRBJ2-5; D not certain. In DNA, the CDR3 is TGTGCCAGCTCCTTTGTGGAGACCCAGTACTTC. Protein: CASSFVETQYF.